The count of the clone carrying this T cell receptor (beta chain) is one. The antigen is unknown. This record belongs to a study of T cell responses to AZD1222 COVID-19 vaccine. General study results and limits: Clonal diversity may have been underestimated in mostly white British donors. Two AZD1222 doses significantly raised spike-specific TCR breadth and depth over controls.

Assay used: immunoSEQ multiplex PCR; TCRdb lists only in-frame clones, some missing. The sample holds approximately 130,000 clones, approximately 85% seen once. This specimen consisted of peripheral blood, obtained on day 0 of AZD1222 vaccination. The receptor comes from an adult in good health.

The DNA for the CDR3 is TGTGCCAGCAGTTTACAACGTGAGGGAGAAGCTTTCTTT. Its translation: CASSLQREGEAFF. V usage is TRBV12-3 or TRBV12-4 and J usage is TRBJ1-1; D gene ambiguous. There are 13 residues in the CDR3. V gave up 2 bases and J gave up 8 bases, with 12 bases separating them.